These 18 T cell receptor beta chains share one sample of origin, sequenced in a study of Tregs in tolerant kidney transplant recipients (dated by TCRdb to between 2019 and 2020). The library was made by the immunoSEQ multiplex PCR assay. Drawn from immuneACCESS, this table holds only the in-frame rearrangements with V and J called that TCRdb kept. Clones are partly lost; checked studies trace under half to an unresolved V gene and leave the rest unexplained. Across this sample there are about 73,000 clones, with 95% to 98% seen only once. The ten largest make up around 0.58% of the sample. The intended sense of this specimen's time point label: blood sample drawn before combined kidney and bone marrow transplant. The sequences come from CD4+ T cells from blood, collected before the transplant. Receptors were obtained from a human donor who received a combined kidney and bone marrow transplant.

This chain joins TRBV30 and TRBJ2-5, with TRBD1 as a possible D gene (6 bases). V gave up 2 bases and J gave up 9 bases, with 13 bases separating them. CDR3 length: 12 residues. Per germline, CDR1 GTSNPN and CDR2 SVGIG (reference sequence). CDR3 DNA: TGTGCCTGGAGTCTGGGACAACCCCCCCAGTACTTC. Protein sequence: CAWSLGQPPQYF.

V and J are TRBV30 and TRBJ1-3; D might be TRBD1 (5 bases). Germline-derived CDR1 and CDR2 are GTSNPN and SVGIG (reference sequence). Trimming removed 2 bases from V and 8 bases from J, with 19 bases in between. The CDR3 is made up of 15 amino acids. CDR3 amino acids: CAWSTGLTVDDTIYF. DNA of the CDR3: TGTGCCTGGAGTACGGGACTCACGGTGGACGACACCATATATTTT.

V gene TRBV4-3 combines with J gene TRBJ2-5; D not certain. The length of the CDR3 is 15 residues. Trimming took 0 bases from V and 0 from J, leaving 8 bases between them. Germline V gene data show CDR1 as LGHNA and CDR2 as YSLEER. In DNA form, the CDR3 reads TGCGCCAGCAGCCAAGATTCCGGGTACCAAGAGACCCAGTACTTC. This gives the protein CASSQDSGYQETQYF.

The chain's CDR3 is CASRSSYTEAFF. The CDR3 DNA sequence: TGTGCCAGTCGTTCATCCTATACTGAAGCTTTCTTT. The chain is built from TRBV19 and TRBJ1-1; the D is unclear. The CDR3 spans 12 residues. CDR1 is LNHDA, CDR2 SQIVND, per germline (reference sequence). V was clipped by 8 bases and J by 5 bases, with 12 bases between them.

The rearrangement joins TRBV4-1 to TRBJ2-5; weak D call: TRBD2 (6 bases). Trimming shortened V by 1 base and J by 5 bases, and 14 bases separated the two germline ends. Germline V CDR1 and CDR2: MGHRA, YSYEKL. This CDR3 spans 15 amino acids. The CDR3, as DNA: TGCGCCAGCAGCCAAGGAGGCTCACGGGGGGAGACCCAGTACTTC. Its protein product is CASSQGGSRGETQYF.

The table lists this clone with a count of one. This chain links TRBV9 with TRBJ2-7; 8 bases line up with TRBD1. Germline CDR1 reads SGDLS; CDR2 reads YYNGEE. V gave up 4 bases and J gave up 6 bases; unmatched junction bases: 15. This CDR3 has 16 amino acids. The CDR3 protein is CASSSGQGLNRREQYF. Written as DNA, the CDR3 is TGTGCCAGCAGCTCCGGACAGGGCCTAAATCGTCGCGAGCAGTACTTC. The variable domain in full, completed from reference TRBV9 and TRBJ2-7, reads DSGVTQTPKHLITATGQRVTLRCSPRSGDLSVYWYQQSLDQGLQFLIQYYNGEERAKGNILERFSAQQFPDLHSELNLSSLELGDSALYFCASSSGQGLNRREQYFGPGTRLTVT.

The chain links TRBV29-1 to TRBJ1-1; 8 bases agree with TRBD1. The V gene's germline CDR1 is SQVTM and CDR2 ANQGSEA. J lost 1 base, V lost 6 bases, and 4 bases had no gene match. CDR3 size: 13 residues. The CDR3 DNA sequence: TGCAGCGTGAGACAGGGGACGAACACTGAAGCTTTCTTT. It yields the protein CSVRQGTNTEAFF. Drawing the rest from reference TRBV29-1 and TRBJ1-1, the complete variable domain is SAVISQKPSRDICQRGTSLTIQCQVDSQVTMMFWYRQQPGQSLTLIATANQGSEATYESGFVIDKFPISRPNLTFSTLTVSNMSPEDSSIYLCSVRQGTNTEAFFGQGTRLTVV.

The table lists this clone with a count of one. The genes are TRBV19 and TRBJ1-1, with 10 nucleotides matching TRBD1. The CDR3 contains 14 residues. J gave up 6 bases and V 5 bases, and 6 bases lay outside the gene matches. Germline V gene data show CDR1 as LNHDA and CDR2 as SQIVND (reference sequence). DNA for the CDR3: TGTGCCAGTAGTTCGGGACAGGGGAGGGCTGAAGCTTTCTTT. It translates to CASSSGQGRAEAFF. Full variable domain (outside the CDR3, taken from reference TRBV19 and TRBJ1-1): DGGITQSPKYLFRKEGQNVTLSCEQNLNHDAMYWYRQDPGQGLRLIYYSQIVNDFQKGDIAEGYSVSREKKESFPLTVTSAQKNPTAFYLCASSSGQGRAEAFFGQGTRLTVV.

V is TRBV29-1 and J is TRBJ2-1; possible D gene TRBD2, 6 bases. V was shortened by 4 bases and J by 0 bases, with 13 bases between the two germline ends. Germline V CDR1 and CDR2: SQVTM, ANQGSEA. The CDR3 runs 15 residues. CDR3 in DNA: TGCAGCGTTGCGGGGTCTAGCGCCTCCTACAATGAGCAGTTCTTC. It translates to CSVAGSSASYNEQFF.

The V call is TRBV19, the J call TRBJ2-2, with TRBD2 matching 12 bases. Germline V gives CDR1 LNHDA, CDR2 SQIVND (reference sequence). V lost 5 bases and J lost 5; bases outside the gene matches: 9. This CDR3 spans 17 amino acids. CDR3 sequence: CASSFPRLAGVTGELFF. Here the CDR3 DNA reads TGTGCCAGTAGTTTCCCCCGACTAGCGGGAGTAACCGGGGAGCTGTTTTTT.

The chain joins TRBV5-1 to TRBJ2-7, with TRBD1 matching 7 bases. V was clipped by 0 bases and J by 0 bases; unmatched bases: 9. Germline lookup yields CDR1 SGHRS and CDR2 YFSETQ. The CDR3 is made up of 17 amino acids. This CDR3 reads CASSLAALGQTSYEQYF. In DNA, the CDR3 is TGCGCCAGCAGCTTGGCCGCCTTGGGACAGACCTCCTACGAGCAGTACTTC.

As DNA, the CDR3 is TGTGCCAGCAGTCTCTACGACAGGACCCACTACGAGCAGTACTTC. It encodes CASSLYDRTHYEQYF. This chain links TRBV6-6 with TRBJ2-7, with D maybe TRBD1 (6 bases). The V end lost 5 bases, the J end lost 3 bases, and 17 bases lay between the germline ends. The CDR3 length is 15 residues. Germline loops: CDR1 MNHNY, CDR2 SVGAGI (reference sequence).

This CDR3 is CASSIRQGNTIYF. The CDR3 region has the DNA TGTGCCAGCAGCATTAGACAGGGAAACACCATATATTTT. The chain is built from TRBV9 and TRBJ1-3, with a tentative D call TRBD1 (5 bases). This CDR3 contains 13 residues. Between the trimmed V and J ends, which lost 4 bases and 4 bases, there was a span of 9 bases. Germline V gene data show CDR1 as SGDLS and CDR2 as YYNGEE.

This chain uses TRBV5-1 with TRBJ2-1; TRBD2 matches 11 bases. The V gene end was trimmed by 3 bases and the J gene end by 5 bases; junction bases not matched to a gene: 4. This CDR3 spans 15 amino acids. CDR1 is SGHRS and CDR2 is YFSETQ in the germline V gene. The CDR3 protein is CASSSTSGTNNEQFF. The CDR3 DNA follows: TGCGCCAGCAGCTCGACTAGCGGGACCAACAATGAGCAGTTCTTC.

The sample holds one count of this clone. V usage is TRBV27 and J usage is TRBJ2-5; TRBD2 is a possible D gene (5 bases). Germline V gene data show CDR1 as MNHEY and CDR2 as SMNVEV (reference sequence). The CDR3 is made up of 14 amino acids. The V end was cut by 4 bases, the J end by 4 bases, with 13 bases between. CDR3 sequence reads: CASSSGFQRETQYF. In DNA, the CDR3 is TGTGCCAGCAGTTCGGGGTTTCAGAGAGAGACCCAGTACTTC.

The V gene is TRBV7-2, the J gene TRBJ2-5, with 8 bases matching TRBD2. The CDR3 spans 13 residues. V shed 5 bases and J 5 bases; nucleotides not matched to a gene: 4. Germline V gives CDR1 SGHTA, CDR2 FQGNSA. The CDR3 sequence is CASSPRGGETQYF. The CDR3 region has the DNA TGTGCCAGCAGCCCCCGGGGGGGGGAGACCCAGTACTTC.

V is TRBV11-1 and J is TRBJ2-1; D is perhaps TRBD2 (6 bases). This CDR3 contains 14 residues. Trimming shortened V by 3 bases and J by 6 bases, and 12 bases separated the two germline ends. Germline CDR1 SGHAT, CDR2 FQDESV (reference sequence). DNA for the CDR3: TGTGCCAGCAGCTTTCAACGGGAGTTCAATGAGCAGTTCTTC. Translating it yields CASSFQREFNEQFF.

V is TRBV9 and J is TRBJ2-5, with TRBD2 identical over 14 bases. The CDR3 extends over 19 amino acids. V lost 4 bases, J lost 5 bases, and 16 bases stayed unmatched. Germline CDR1 SGDLS, CDR2 YYNGEE. The CDR3 DNA follows: TGTGCCAGCAGCCAACACCCGGGACTAGCGGGAGTCTTGAGCGAGACCCAGTACTTC. This encodes CASSQHPGLAGVLSETQYF.